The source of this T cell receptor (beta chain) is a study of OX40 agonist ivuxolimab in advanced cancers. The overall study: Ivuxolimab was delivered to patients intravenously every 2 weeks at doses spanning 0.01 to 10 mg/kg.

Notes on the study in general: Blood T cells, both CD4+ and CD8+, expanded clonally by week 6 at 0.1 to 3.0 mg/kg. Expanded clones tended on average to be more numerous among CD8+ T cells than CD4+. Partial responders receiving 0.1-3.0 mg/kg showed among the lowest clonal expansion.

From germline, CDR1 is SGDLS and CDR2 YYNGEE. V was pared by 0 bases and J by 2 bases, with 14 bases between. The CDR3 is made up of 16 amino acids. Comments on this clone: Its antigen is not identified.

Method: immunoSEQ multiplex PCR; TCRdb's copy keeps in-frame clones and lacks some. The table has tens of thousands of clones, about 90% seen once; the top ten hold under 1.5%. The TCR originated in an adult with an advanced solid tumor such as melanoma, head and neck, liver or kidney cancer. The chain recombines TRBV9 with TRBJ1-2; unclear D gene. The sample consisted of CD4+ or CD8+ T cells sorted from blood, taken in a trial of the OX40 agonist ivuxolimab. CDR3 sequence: CASSVGLEIGNYGYTF. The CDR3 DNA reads TGTGCCAGCAGCGTAGGGCTCGAAATAGGGAACTATGGCTACACCTTC.